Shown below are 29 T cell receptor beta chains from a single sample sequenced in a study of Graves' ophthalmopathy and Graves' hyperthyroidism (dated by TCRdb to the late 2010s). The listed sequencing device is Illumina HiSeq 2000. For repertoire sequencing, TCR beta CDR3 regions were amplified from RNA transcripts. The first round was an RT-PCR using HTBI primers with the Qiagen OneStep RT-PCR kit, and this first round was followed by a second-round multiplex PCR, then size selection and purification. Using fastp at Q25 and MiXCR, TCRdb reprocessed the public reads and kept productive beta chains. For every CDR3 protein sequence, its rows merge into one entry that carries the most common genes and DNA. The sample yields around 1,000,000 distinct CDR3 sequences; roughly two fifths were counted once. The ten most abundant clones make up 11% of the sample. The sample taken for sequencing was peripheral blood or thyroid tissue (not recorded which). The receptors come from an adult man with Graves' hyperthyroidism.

The CDR3 reads CASSSSGTPNEKLFF. The CDR3 DNA reads TGTGCCAGCAGTTCCTCGGGGACTCCTAATGAAAAACTGTTTTTT. V is TRBV12-3 or TRBV12-4 and J is TRBJ1-4, with D perhaps matching TRBD1 (5 bases). V lost 4 bases and J lost 3, with 12 bases in between. This CDR3 is 15 amino acids long.

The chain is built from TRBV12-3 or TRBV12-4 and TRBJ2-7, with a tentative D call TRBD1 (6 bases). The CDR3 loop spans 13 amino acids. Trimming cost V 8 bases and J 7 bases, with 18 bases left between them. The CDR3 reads CASSPGADSEQYF. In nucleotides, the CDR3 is TGTGCCAGCTCACCAGGGGCGGATAGTGAGCAGTACTTC.

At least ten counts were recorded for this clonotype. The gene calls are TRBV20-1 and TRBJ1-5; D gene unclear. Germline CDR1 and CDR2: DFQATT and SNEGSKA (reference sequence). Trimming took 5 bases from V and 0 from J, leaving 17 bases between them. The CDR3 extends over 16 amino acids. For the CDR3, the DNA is TGCAGTGCTGCCCCAACAAGACCTTTTAGCAATCAGCCCCAGCATTTT. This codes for CSAAPTRPFSNQPQHF.

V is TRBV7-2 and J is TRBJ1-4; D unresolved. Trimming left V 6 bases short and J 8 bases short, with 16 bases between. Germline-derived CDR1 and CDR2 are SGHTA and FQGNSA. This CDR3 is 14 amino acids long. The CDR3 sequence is CASRPLGVNEKLFF. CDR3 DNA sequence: TGTGCCAGCAGACCCTTGGGAGTTAACGAAAAACTGTTTTTT. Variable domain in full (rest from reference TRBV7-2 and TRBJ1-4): GAGVSQSPSNKVTEKGKDVELRCDPISGHTALYWYRQSLGQGLEFLIYFQGNSAPDKSGLPSDRFSAERTGGSVSTLTIQRTQQEDSAVYLCASRPLGVNEKLFFGSGTQLSVL.

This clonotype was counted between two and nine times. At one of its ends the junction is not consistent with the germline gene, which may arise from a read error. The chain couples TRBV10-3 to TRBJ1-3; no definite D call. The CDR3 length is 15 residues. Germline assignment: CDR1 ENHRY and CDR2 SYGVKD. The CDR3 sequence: CASSGARSSGNTIYF. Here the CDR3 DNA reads TGTGCCAGCAGTGGAGCCCGGTCCTCTGGAAACACCATATATTTT.

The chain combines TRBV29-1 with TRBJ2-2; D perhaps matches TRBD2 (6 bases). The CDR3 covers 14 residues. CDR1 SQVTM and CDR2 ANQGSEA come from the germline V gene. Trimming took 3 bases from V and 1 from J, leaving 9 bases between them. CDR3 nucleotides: TGCAGCGTTGACTTTAGCGGGAACACCGGGGAGCTGTTTTTT. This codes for CSVDFSGNTGELFF.

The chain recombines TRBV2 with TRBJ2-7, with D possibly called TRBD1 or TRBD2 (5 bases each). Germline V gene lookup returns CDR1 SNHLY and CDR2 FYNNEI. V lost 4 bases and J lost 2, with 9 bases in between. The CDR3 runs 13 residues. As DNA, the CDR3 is TGTGCCAGCAGTGGTCCGGGGCCCTACGAGCAGTACTTC. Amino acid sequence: CASSGPGPYEQYF.

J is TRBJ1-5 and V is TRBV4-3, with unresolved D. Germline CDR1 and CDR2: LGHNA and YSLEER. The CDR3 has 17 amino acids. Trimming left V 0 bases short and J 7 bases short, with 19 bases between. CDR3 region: CASSQDLDGAVTQPQHF. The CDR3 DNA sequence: TGCGCCAGCAGCCAAGATCTAGACGGCGCGGTAACACAGCCCCAGCATTTT.

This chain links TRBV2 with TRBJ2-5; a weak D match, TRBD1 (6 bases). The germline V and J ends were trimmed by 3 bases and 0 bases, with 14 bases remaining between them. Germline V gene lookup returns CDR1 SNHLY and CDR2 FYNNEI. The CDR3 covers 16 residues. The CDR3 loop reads CASSDRGQRYQETQYF. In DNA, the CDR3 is TGTGCCAGCAGTGACAGGGGTCAACGATACCAAGAGACCCAGTACTTC.

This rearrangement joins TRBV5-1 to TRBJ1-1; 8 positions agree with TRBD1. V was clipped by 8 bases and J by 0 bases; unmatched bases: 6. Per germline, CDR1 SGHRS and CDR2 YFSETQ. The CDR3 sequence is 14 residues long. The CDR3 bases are TGCGCCAGTCACACGACAGGGGTGAACACTGAAGCTTTCTTT. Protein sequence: CASHTTGVNTEAFF.

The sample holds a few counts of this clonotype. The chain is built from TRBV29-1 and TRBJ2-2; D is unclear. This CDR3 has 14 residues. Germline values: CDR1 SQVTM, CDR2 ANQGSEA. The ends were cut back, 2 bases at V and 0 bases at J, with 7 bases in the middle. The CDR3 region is CSVERSANTGELFF. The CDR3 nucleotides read TGCAGCGTTGAACGGTCCGCGAACACCGGGGAGCTGTTTTTT.

The CDR3 DNA reads TGTGCCACCAGCGTTGGTATCGGAGAGACCCAGTACTTC. Its protein is CATSVGIGETQYF. The chain is built from TRBV24-1 and TRBJ2-5; D is ambiguous. Germline V gene sequence: CDR1 KGHDR, CDR2 SFDVKD. The CDR3 is 13 amino acids. The germline V and J ends were trimmed by 7 bases and 4 bases, with 12 bases remaining between them.

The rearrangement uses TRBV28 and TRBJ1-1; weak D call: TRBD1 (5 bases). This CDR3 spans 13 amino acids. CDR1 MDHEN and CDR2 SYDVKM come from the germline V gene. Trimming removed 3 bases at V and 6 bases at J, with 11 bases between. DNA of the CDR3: TGTGCCAGCAGTTTGGACGGGGGGGCTGAAGCTTTCTTT. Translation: CASSLDGGAEAFF.

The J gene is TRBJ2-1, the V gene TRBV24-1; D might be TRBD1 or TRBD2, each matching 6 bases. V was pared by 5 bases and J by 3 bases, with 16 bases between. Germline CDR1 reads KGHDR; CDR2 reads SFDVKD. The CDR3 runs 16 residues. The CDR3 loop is CATSGLGGGIYNEQFF. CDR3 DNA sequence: TGTGCCACCAGTGGCCTGGGGGGCGGGATCTACAATGAGCAGTTCTTC.

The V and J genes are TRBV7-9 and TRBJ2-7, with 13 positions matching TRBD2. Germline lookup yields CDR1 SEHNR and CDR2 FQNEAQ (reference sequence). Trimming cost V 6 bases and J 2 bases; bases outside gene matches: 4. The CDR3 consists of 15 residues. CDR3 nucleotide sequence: TGTGCCAGCAGGCCGGGACTAGCGGGACCCTACGAGCAGTACTTC. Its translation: CASRPGLAGPYEQYF. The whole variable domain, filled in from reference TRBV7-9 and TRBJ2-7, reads DTGVSQNPRHKITKRGQNVTFRCDPISEHNRLYWYRQTLGQGPEFLTYFQNEAQLEKSRLLSDRFSAERPKGSFSTLEIQRTEQGDSAMYLCASRPGLAGPYEQYFGPGTRLTVT.

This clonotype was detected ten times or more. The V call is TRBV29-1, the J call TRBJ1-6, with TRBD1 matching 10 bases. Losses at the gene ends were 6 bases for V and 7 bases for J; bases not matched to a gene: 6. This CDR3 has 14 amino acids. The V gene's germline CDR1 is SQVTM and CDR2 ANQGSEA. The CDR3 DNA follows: TGCAGCGTCCTAGGGACAGGGGAAAATTCACCCCTCCACTTT. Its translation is CSVLGTGENSPLHF. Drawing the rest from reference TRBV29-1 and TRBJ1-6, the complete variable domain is SAVISQKPSRDICQRGTSLTIQCQVDSQVTMMFWYRQQPGQSLTLIATANQGSEATYESGFVIDKFPISRPNLTFSTLTVSNMSPEDSSIYLCSVLGTGENSPLHFGNGTRLTVT.

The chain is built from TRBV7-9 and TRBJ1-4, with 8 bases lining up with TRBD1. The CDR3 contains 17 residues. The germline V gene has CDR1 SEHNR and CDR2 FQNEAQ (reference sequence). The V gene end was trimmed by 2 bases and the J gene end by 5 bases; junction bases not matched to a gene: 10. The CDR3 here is CASSLPGLPGGNEKLFF. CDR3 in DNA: TGTGCCAGCAGCTTACCGGGACTTCCAGGGGGCAATGAAAAACTGTTTTTT.

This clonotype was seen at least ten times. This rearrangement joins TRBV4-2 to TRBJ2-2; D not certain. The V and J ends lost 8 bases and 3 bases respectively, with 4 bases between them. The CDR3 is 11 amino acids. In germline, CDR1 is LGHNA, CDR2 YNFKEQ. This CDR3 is CASEYTGELFF. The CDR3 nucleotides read TGTGCCAGCGAGTACACCGGGGAGCTGTTTTTT.

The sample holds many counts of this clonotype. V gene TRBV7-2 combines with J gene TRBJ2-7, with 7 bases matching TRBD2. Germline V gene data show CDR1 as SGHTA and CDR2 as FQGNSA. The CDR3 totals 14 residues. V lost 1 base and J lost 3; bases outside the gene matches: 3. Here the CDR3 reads CASSLGGRGYEQYF. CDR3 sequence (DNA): TGTGCCAGCAGCTTAGGCGGGAGAGGCTACGAGCAGTACTTC. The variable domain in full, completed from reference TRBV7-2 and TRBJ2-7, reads GAGVSQSPSNKVTEKGKDVELRCDPISGHTALYWYRQSLGQGLEFLIYFQGNSAPDKSGLPSDRFSAERTGGSVSTLTIQRTQQEDSAVYLCASSLGGRGYEQYFGPGTRLTVT.

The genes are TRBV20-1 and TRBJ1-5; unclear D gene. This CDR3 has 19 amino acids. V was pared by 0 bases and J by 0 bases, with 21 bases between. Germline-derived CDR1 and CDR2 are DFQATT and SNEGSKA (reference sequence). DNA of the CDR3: TGCAGTGCTAGAGATCAAGGTAAGAGTGACGCTTATAGCAATCAGCCCCAGCATTTT. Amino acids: CSARDQGKSDAYSNQPQHF.

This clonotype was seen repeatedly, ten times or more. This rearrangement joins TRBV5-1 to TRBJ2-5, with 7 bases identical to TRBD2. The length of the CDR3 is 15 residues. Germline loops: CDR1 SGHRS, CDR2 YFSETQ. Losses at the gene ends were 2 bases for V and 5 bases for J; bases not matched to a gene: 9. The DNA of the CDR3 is TGCGCCAGCAGCTTAACCGATAGCGGGTGGGAGACCCAGTACTTC. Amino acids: CASSLTDSGWETQYF.

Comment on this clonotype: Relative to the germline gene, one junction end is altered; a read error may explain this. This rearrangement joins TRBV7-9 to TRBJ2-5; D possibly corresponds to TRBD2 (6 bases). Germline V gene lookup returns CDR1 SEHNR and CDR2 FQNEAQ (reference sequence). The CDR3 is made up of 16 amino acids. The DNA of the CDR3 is TGTGCCAGCAGCTTGATCGGGGGAGGCAACCAAGAGACCCAGCACTTC. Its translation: CASSLIGGGNQETQHF.

The chain's CDR3 is CASRAGTSVYEQYF. Here the CDR3 DNA reads TGTGCCAGCCGCGCCGGGACTAGTGTGTACGAGCAGTACTTC. J is TRBJ2-7 and V is TRBV25-1; 8 nucleotides match TRBD2. Germline values: CDR1 MGHDK, CDR2 SYGVNS. The CDR3 sequence is 14 residues long. V shed 8 bases and J 4 bases; nucleotides not matched to a gene: 10.

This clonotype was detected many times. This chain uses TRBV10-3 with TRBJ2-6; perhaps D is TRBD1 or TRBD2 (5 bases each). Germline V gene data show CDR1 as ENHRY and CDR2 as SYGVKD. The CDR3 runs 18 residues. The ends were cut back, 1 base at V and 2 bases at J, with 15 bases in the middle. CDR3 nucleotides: TGTGCCATCAGTGAGTTACCGGGACGGCAAACTGGGGCCAACGTCCTGACTTTC. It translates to CAISELPGRQTGANVLTF.

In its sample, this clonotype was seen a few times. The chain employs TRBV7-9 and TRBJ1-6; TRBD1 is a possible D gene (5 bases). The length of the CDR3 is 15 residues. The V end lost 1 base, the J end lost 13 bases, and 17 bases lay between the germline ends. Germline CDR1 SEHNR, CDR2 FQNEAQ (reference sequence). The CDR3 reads CASSLEGSGSAPLHF. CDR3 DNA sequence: TGTGCCAGCAGCTTAGAAGGTTCAGGGAGCGCGCCCCTCCACTTT.

CDR3 sequence reads: CAISESFQAREAFF. CDR3 nucleotides: TGTGCCATCAGTGAGTCTTTCCAGGCCCGTGAAGCTTTCTTT. This chain uses TRBV10-3 with TRBJ1-1, with D uncertain. CDR1 ENHRY and CDR2 SYGVKD come from the germline V gene. The CDR3 extends over 14 amino acids. The V gene lost 0 bases and the J gene lost 7 bases, with 12 bases spanning the gap.

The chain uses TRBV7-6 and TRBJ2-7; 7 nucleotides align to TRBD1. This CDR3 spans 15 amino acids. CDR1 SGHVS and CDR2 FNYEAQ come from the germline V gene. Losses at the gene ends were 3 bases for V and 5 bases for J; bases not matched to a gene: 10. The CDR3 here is CASSFRQGASHEQYF. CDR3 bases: TGTGCCAGCAGCTTTAGACAGGGAGCATCCCACGAGCAGTACTTC.

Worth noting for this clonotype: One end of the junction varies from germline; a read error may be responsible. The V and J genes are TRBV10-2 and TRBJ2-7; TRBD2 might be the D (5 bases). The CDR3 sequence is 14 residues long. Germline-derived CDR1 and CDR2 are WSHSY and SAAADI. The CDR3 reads CASSYSNGAYEQYF. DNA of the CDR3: TGTGCCAGCAGTTACTCGAACGGGGCCTACGAGCAGTACTTC.

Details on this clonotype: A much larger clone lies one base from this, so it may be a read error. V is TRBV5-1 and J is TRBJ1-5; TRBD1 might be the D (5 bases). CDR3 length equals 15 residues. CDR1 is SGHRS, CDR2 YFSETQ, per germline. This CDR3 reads CASSLASGRNQPRHF. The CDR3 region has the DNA TGCGCCAGCAGCTTGGCGTCAGGGAGAAATCAGCCCCGGCATTTT.